The rows below give T cell receptor beta chains drawn from one sample of a study of vaccination and CD4 T cells after COVID-19. Antigens of these TCRs are unknown. MiXCR, run by TCRdb on the PCR reads, gives a single entry per CDR3 protein. The data show about 21,000 distinct CDR3 sequences, under 70% seen once. Sequencing input: CD4+ T cells from blood, cultured in vitro. These receptors were collected from a human donor who had recovered from COVID-19. Each CDR3 is given without its conserved first and last residue. The order of the fields is V gene, CDR3 protein.

TRBV20-1 SASLKNTEAF
TRBV10-3 AIKQPNTGELF
TRBV20-1 SARDGGQGRSPLH
TRBV6-1 ASSDTTTGLAGQPQH
TRBV5-1 ASSSLTGGQETQY
TRBV7-6 ASSLGTGVETQY
TRBV27 ASSFSSGPTMPQH
TRBV20-1 SARDSREAETQY
TRBV19 ASSSGRGRYEQY
TRBV10-3 AISESRGLGEQY
TRBV15 ATSGGGQASNYGYT
TRBV21-1 DEIPHKRVTDTQY
TRBV2 ASPTGSKGYGYT
TRBV20-1 SATPLAGFTDTQY
TRBV7-2 ASSLLGQRLGNQPQH